Following are 4 T cell receptor beta chains from one sample sequenced in a study of technical replicates of blood from several donors. Libraries were prepared by immunoSEQ multiplex PCR; TCRdb keeps only in-frame clonotypes and omits some of them. The table includes about 82,000 clones, nearly 96% detected once. Sequencing used T cells isolated from PBMCs. These receptors were obtained from a human donor in good health.

The chain is built from TRBV27 and TRBJ2-1, with 11 bases lining up with TRBD2. V shed 3 bases, J shed 6 bases, and the junction held 1 base outside the gene matches. This CDR3 comprises 14 residues. Germline V lookup: CDR1 MNHEY, CDR2 SMNVEV (reference sequence). The CDR3 region is CASSLLAGGNEQFF. CDR3 DNA sequence: TGTGCCAGCAGTTTGCTAGCGGGAGGCAATGAGCAGTTCTTC.

The gene calls are TRBV7-3 and TRBJ1-2; D is unresolved. The V gene's germline CDR1 is SGHTA and CDR2 FQGTGA. The CDR3 spans 10 residues. The V gene lost 4 bases and the J gene lost 14 bases, with 11 bases spanning the gap. CDR3 residues: CASSSQDFTF. The CDR3, as DNA: TGTGCCAGCAGCTCGCAGGATTTTACCTTC.

The V gene is TRBV15, the J gene TRBJ1-1; no clear D gene. V lost 3 bases and J 8 bases, leaving 10 bases between the germline ends. The CDR3 extends over 12 amino acids. The germline CDR1 and CDR2 sequences are LNHNV and YYDKDF (reference sequence). The DNA of the CDR3 is TGTGCCACCAGCAGGTGGGAGGAAGAAGCTTTCTTT. This sequence encodes CATSRWEEEAFF.

This clone was detected once. V usage is TRBV5-6 and J usage is TRBJ2-1, with 8 positions matching TRBD2. CDR1 and CDR2 from the germline V gene are SGHDT and YYEEEE. CDR3 length: 14 amino acids. V lost 6 bases and J lost 7; bases outside the gene matches: 9. The CDR3 is CASIYKSGSNEQFF. The CDR3 DNA reads TGTGCCAGCATCTACAAAAGCGGGAGTAATGAGCAGTTCTTC.